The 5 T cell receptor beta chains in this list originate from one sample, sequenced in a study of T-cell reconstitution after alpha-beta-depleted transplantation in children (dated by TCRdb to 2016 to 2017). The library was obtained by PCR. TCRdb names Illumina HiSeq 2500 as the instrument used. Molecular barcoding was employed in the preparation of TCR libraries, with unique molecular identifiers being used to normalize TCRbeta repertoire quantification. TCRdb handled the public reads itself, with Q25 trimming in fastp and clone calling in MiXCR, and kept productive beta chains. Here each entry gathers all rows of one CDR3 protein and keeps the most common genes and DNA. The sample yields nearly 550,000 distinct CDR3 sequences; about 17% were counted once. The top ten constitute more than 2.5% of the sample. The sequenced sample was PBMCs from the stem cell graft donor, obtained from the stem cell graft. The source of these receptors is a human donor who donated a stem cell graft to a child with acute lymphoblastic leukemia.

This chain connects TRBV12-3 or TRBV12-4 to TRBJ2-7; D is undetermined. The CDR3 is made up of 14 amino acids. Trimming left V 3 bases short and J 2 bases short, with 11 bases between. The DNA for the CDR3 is TGTGCCAGCAGTTTGTGGGGTCCCGCCTACGAGCAGTACTTC. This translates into CASSLWGPAYEQYF.

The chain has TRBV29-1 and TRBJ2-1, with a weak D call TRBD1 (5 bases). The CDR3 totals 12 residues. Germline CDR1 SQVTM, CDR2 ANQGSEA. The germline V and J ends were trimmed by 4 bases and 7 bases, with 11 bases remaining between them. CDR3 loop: CSVAPGPNEQFF. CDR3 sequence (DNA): TGCAGCGTTGCCCCAGGGCCAAATGAGCAGTTCTTC.

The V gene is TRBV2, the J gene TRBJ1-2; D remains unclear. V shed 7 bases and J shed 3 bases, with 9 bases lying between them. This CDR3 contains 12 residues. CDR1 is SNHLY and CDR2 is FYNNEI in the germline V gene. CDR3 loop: CASMSRDYGYTF. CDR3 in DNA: TGTGCCAGCATGAGCCGAGACTATGGCTACACCTTC. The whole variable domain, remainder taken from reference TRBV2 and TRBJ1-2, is EPEVTQTPSHQVTQMGQEVILRCVPISNHLYFYWYRQILGQKVEFLVSFYNNEISEKSEIFDDQFSVERPDGSNFTLKIRSTKLEDSAMYFCASMSRDYGYTFGSGTRLTVV.

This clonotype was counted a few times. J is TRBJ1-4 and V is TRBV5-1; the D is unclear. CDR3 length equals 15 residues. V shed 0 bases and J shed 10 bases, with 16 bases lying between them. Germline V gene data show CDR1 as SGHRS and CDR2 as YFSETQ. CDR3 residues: CASSLEAGGRGKLFF. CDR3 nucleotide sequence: TGCGCCAGCAGCTTGGAGGCAGGTGGACGTGGAAAACTGTTTTTT.

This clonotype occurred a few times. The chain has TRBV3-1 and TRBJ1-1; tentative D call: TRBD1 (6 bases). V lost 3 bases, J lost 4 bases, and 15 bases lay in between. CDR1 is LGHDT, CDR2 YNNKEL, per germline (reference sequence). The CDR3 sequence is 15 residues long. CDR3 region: CASSQELTGVTEAFF. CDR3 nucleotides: TGTGCCAGCAGCCAGGAGTTGACAGGTGTCACTGAAGCTTTCTTT.